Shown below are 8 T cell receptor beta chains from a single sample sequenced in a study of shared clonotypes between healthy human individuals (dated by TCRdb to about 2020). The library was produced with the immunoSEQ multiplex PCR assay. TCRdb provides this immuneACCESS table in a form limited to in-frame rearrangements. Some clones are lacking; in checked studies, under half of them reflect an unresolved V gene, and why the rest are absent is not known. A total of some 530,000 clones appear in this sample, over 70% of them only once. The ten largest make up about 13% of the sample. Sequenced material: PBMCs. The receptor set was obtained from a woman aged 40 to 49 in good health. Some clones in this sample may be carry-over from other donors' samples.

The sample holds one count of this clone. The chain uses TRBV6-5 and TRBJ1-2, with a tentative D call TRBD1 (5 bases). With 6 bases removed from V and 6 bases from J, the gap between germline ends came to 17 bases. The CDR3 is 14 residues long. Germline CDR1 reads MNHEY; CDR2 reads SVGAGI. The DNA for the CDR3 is TGTGCCAGCAGCTCCTACCTGTTGGGGGATGGCTACACCTTC. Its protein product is CASSSYLLGDGYTF.

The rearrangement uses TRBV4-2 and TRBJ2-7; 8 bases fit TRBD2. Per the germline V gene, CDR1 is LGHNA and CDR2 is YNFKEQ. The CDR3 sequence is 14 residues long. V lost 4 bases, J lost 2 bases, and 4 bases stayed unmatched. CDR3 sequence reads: CASSRKRETYEQYF. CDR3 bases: TGTGCCAGCAGCCGCAAGCGGGAGACCTACGAGCAGTACTTC.

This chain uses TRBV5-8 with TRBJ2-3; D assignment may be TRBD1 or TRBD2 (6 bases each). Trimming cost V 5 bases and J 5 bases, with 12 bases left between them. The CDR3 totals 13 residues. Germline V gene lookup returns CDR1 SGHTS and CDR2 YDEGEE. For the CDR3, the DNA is TGTGCCAGCAGTGGGGGGCATGGAGATACGCAGTATTTT. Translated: CASSGGHGDTQYF.

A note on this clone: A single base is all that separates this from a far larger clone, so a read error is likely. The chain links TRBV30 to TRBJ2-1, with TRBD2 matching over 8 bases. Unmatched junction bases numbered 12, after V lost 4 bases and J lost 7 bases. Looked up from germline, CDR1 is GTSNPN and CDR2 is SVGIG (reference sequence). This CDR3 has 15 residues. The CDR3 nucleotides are TGTGCCTGGAAAGACCCGGGACTAGATGTAAATGAGCAGTTCTTC. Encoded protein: CAWKDPGLDVNEQFF.

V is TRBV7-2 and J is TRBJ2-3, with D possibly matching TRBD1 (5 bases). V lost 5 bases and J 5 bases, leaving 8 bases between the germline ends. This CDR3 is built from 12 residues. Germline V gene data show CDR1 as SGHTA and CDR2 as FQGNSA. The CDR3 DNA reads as TGTGCCAGCAGCCCCCAGGGAGATACGCAGTATTTT. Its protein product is CASSPQGDTQYF.

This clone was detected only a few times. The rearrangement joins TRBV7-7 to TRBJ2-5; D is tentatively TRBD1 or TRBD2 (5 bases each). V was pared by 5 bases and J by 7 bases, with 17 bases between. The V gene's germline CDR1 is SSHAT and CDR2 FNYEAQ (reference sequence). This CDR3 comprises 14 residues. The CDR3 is CASSPWDGAGTQYF. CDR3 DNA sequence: TGTGCCAGCAGCCCCTGGGACGGGGCAGGGACCCAGTACTTC.

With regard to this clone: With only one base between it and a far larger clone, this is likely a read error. The CDR3 region has the DNA TGTGCCGGCAGCTTGGAGGGGGGCTCCCCAATTGGGCAGTACTTC. Its protein is CAGSLEGGSPIGQYF. The gene calls are TRBV5-5 and TRBJ2-7, with D perhaps being TRBD1 or TRBD2 (6 bases each). Germline CDR1 and CDR2: SGHKS and YYEKEE (reference sequence). The CDR3 totals 15 residues.

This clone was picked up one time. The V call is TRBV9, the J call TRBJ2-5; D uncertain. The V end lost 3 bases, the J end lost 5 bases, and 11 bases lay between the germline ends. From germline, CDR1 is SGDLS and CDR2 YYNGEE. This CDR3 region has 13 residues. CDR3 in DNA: TGTGCCAGCAGCGCACCAAGAAGGGAGACCCAGTACTTC. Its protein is CASSAPRRETQYF.